The 27 T cell receptor beta chains given below trace back to one sample, sequenced in a study of T cells in Graves' hyperthyroidism and ophthalmopathy. Amplification of TCR beta CDR3 regions was performed using RNA transcripts as template. The study used the HTBI primer set for a first-round RT-PCR of the TCR CDR3. TCRdb re-analysed the multiplex PCR reads in MiXCR, keeping a single row per CDR3 protein. Of 560,000 or so distinct CDR3 sequences in the sample, about 20% are singletons; the top ten hold 45% to 50%. What was sequenced was blood. The receptors come from a man aged 40-55 years with Graves' ophthalmopathy.

The J gene is TRBJ1-5, the V gene TRBV27; tentative D call: TRBD1 (5 bases). The CDR3 is 14 amino acids. V lost 0 bases, J lost 3 bases, and 6 bases lay in between. Germline V CDR1 and CDR2: MNHEY, SMNVEV (reference sequence). Here the CDR3 reads CASSLSGVNQPQHF. The CDR3 DNA follows: TGTGCCAGCAGTTTATCAGGGGTCAATCAGCCCCAGCATTTT.

This clonotype was observed many times. The chain is built from TRBV7-2 and TRBJ2-3; D is uncertain. Trimming removed 0 bases from V and 1 base from J, with 8 bases in between. This CDR3 region has 15 residues. Germline CDR1 SGHTA, CDR2 FQGNSA. This chain's CDR3 is CASSLAGLGTDTQYF. Written as DNA, the CDR3 is TGTGCCAGCAGCTTAGCAGGGTTGGGCACAGATACGCAGTATTTT.

This clonotype showed up many times. The chain joins TRBV7-2 to TRBJ2-7, with D possibly TRBD1 on 5 matching bases. Germline loops: CDR1 SGHTA, CDR2 FQGNSA. There are 14 residues in the CDR3. V lost 4 bases to trimming and J lost 5 bases, with 15 bases between them. CDR3 amino acids: CASSSTRGHHEQYF. For the CDR3, the DNA is TGTGCCAGCAGCTCGACGCGCGGACACCACGAGCAGTACTTC.

The sample holds one count of this clonotype. This chain connects TRBV10-2 to TRBJ1-6; D perhaps matches TRBD1 (5 bases). CDR3 length: 16 amino acids. Trimming removed 7 bases from V and 9 bases from J, with 22 bases in between. Germline-derived CDR1 and CDR2 are WSHSY and SAAADI. The CDR3 loop is CASTLGGELVGSPLHF. For the CDR3, the DNA is TGCGCCAGCACACTGGGGGGGGAGCTCGTGGGTTCACCCCTCCACTTT.

This clonotype was recorded many times. The rearrangement joins TRBV7-9 to TRBJ2-7; possibly TRBD1 for D (6 bases). The ends were cut back, 1 base at V and 1 base at J, with 11 bases in the middle. The CDR3 runs to 15 residues. The germline V gene has CDR1 SEHNR and CDR2 FQNEAQ (reference sequence). The CDR3 coding sequence is TGTGCCAGCAGCTTAGAGGGGGACACATCCTACGAGCAGTACTTC. This encodes CASSLEGDTSYEQYF.

This clonotype appeared many times. The V and J genes are TRBV7-3 and TRBJ2-3; 9 nucleotides agree with TRBD1. CDR1 SGHTA and CDR2 FQGTGA come from the germline V gene. The J segment lost 2 bases and the V segment lost 5 bases, leaving 5 bases of the junction unmatched. The CDR3 is made up of 15 amino acids. The CDR3 DNA reads TGTGCCAGCAGCCACGGGACAGGGCCCACAGATACGCAGTATTTT. As protein: CASSHGTGPTDTQYF.

This clonotype was observed at least ten times. The CDR3 sequence is CASSPSGVTDTQYF. CDR3 coding DNA: TGTGCCAGCAGCCCCTCAGGGGTCACAGATACGCAGTATTTT. The chain couples TRBV7-3 to TRBJ2-3; TRBD1 might be the D (6 bases). CDR3 length: 14 residues. Trimming removed 5 bases from V and 2 bases from J, with 11 bases in between. In germline, CDR1 is SGHTA, CDR2 FQGTGA. The variable domain in full, with the rest retrieved from reference TRBV7-3 and TRBJ2-3, is GAGVSQTPSNKVTEKGKYVELRCDPISGHTALYWYRQSLGQGPEFLIYFQGTGAADDSGLPNDRFFAVRPEGSVSTLKIQRTERGDSAVYLCASSPSGVTDTQYFGPGTRLTVL.

The CDR3: CASSIAGTVYNEQFF. The DNA of the CDR3 is TGTGCCAGTAGTATCGCCGGGACAGTCTACAATGAGCAGTTCTTC. The chain joins TRBV19 to TRBJ2-1; 7 nucleotides align to TRBD1. Trimming at V came to 3 bases and at J to 3 bases, leaving 5 bases not matched to a gene. CDR1 is LNHDA, CDR2 SQIVND, per germline (reference sequence). The CDR3 totals 15 residues. The full variable domain, with the rest looked up from reference TRBV19 and TRBJ2-1, is DGGITQSPKYLFRKEGQNVTLSCEQNLNHDAMYWYRQDPGQGLRLIYYSQIVNDFQKGDIAEGYSVSREKKESFPLTVTSAQKNPTAFYLCASSIAGTVYNEQFFGPGTRLTVL.

This clonotype was recorded many times. The chain couples TRBV6-2 or TRBV6-3 to TRBJ2-5, with TRBD2 matching 9 bases. Germline CDR1 MNHEY, CDR2 SVGEGT. The CDR3 consists of 14 residues. Trimming took 2 bases from V and 5 from J; bases not matched to a gene: 3. CDR3 coding DNA: TGTGCCAGCAGTTACGGACTAGCGCGGGAGACCCAGTACTTC. Protein product: CASSYGLARETQYF.

This clonotype was seen a handful of times. V usage is TRBV6-2 or TRBV6-3 and J usage is TRBJ2-7; 8 bases are shared with TRBD2. The CDR3 has 15 residues. In germline, CDR1 is MNHEY, CDR2 SVGEGT. Trimming cost V 8 bases and J 2 bases; bases outside gene matches: 11. The CDR3: CASRGTGGHPYEQYF. CDR3 bases: TGTGCCAGCCGAGGGACGGGAGGGCACCCCTACGAGCAGTACTTC.

This clonotype was counted ten times or more. The gene calls are TRBV5-1 and TRBJ2-1; 9 bases match TRBD1. With 0 bases clipped from V and 7 bases from J, the junction kept 8 bases outside the gene matches. Germline V gene lookup returns CDR1 SGHRS and CDR2 YFSETQ. This CDR3 has 16 residues. CDR3 in DNA: TGCGCCAGCAGCTTGGGGACAGGGGTCCACTGGAATGAGCAGTTCTTC. Translating gives CASSLGTGVHWNEQFF.

This clonotype was seen only a few times. The chain uses TRBV6-1 and TRBJ2-4, with 8 bases fitting TRBD1. Trimming took 8 bases from V and 2 from J; bases not matched to a gene: 5. CDR3 length equals 14 residues. Germline V lookup: CDR1 MNHNS, CDR2 SASEGT. CDR3 region: CASQGASSKNIQYF. The CDR3 DNA reads TGTGCCAGCCAGGGGGCGTCGTCCAAAAACATTCAGTACTTC.

This chain joins TRBV11-2 and TRBJ2-7; possibly TRBD1 for D (6 bases). V was pared by 5 bases and J by 5 bases, with 13 bases between. There are 13 residues in the CDR3. The V gene's germline CDR1 is SGHAT and CDR2 FQNNGV. CDR3 amino acids: CASSLIGQNEQYF. Written as DNA, the CDR3 is TGTGCCAGCAGCCTCATCGGACAGAACGAGCAGTACTTC.

This clonotype was counted ten times or more. The chain carries TRBV7-8 and TRBJ1-1, with TRBD1 matching 8 bases. The CDR3 covers 15 residues. Germline CDR1 SGHVS, CDR2 FQNEAQ. V gave up 5 bases and J gave up 1 base; unmatched junction bases: 6. This CDR3 is CASSTRDRRNTEAFF. DNA of the CDR3: TGTGCCAGCAGCACCCGGGACAGGAGGAACACTGAAGCTTTCTTT. The variable domain in full, with the rest retrieved from reference TRBV7-8 and TRBJ1-1, is GAGVSQSPRYKVAKRGQDVALRCDPISGHVSLFWYQQALGQGPEFLTYFQNEAQLDKSGLPSDRFFAERPEGSVSTLKIQRTQQEDSAVYLCASSTRDRRNTEAFFGQGTRLTVV.

In this sample, this clonotype turned up a few times. The V gene is TRBV2, the J gene TRBJ1-4; a possible D gene is TRBD1 (5 bases). The CDR3 contains 13 residues. Germline V lookup: CDR1 SNHLY, CDR2 FYNNEI. V lost 6 bases and J 5 bases, leaving 10 bases between the germline ends. Here the CDR3 DNA reads TGTGCCAGCAGGTTTAGGGGAAATGAAAAACTGTTTTTT. It specifies CASRFRGNEKLFF.

The gene calls are TRBV19 and TRBJ1-2; D call uncertain. CDR3 size: 14 residues. Germline-derived CDR1 and CDR2 are LNHDA and SQIVND (reference sequence). Trimming left V 2 bases short and J 8 bases short, with 15 bases between. DNA for the CDR3: TGTGCCAGTAGTATACGGGCCCGCGGTGGGGGCTACACCTTC. Translated: CASSIRARGGGYTF. Full variable domain (remainder filled in from reference TRBV19 and TRBJ1-2): DGGITQSPKYLFRKEGQNVTLSCEQNLNHDAMYWYRQDPGQGLRLIYYSQIVNDFQKGDIAEGYSVSREKKESFPLTVTSAQKNPTAFYLCASSIRARGGGYTFGSGTRLTVV.

This clonotype appeared a few times. This chain uses TRBV6-5 with TRBJ2-6, with TRBD1 identical over 10 bases. Looked up from germline, CDR1 is MNHEY and CDR2 is SVGAGI. The CDR3 is 20 amino acids. Losses at the gene ends were 6 bases for V and 1 base for J; bases not matched to a gene: 15. As DNA, the CDR3 is TGTGCCAGCAGCCCCCGGAAGCCGGGACAGGGGTTTTCTGGGGCCAACGTCCTGACTTTC. Translating gives CASSPRKPGQGFSGANVLTF.

This clonotype was seen more than once but under ten times. CDR3 nucleotides: TGCGCCAGCAGACCTAGTTCCGGGACATCCCGCTACGAGCAGTACTTC. It yields the protein CASRPSSGTSRYEQYF. This sequence joins TRBV5-1 and TRBJ2-7; D is perhaps TRBD1 (6 bases). Germline-derived CDR1 and CDR2 are SGHRS and YFSETQ. The CDR3 covers 16 residues. Trimming left V 5 bases short and J 3 bases short, with 21 bases between.

The chain joins TRBV9 to TRBJ1-3; no definite D call. The CDR3 runs 16 residues. Germline V lookup: CDR1 SGDLS, CDR2 YYNGEE. V was pared by 1 base and J by 0 bases, with 11 bases between. Written as DNA, the CDR3 is TGTGCCAGCAGCGTATCCCCCCAGACCTCTGGAAACACCATATATTTT. As protein: CASSVSPQTSGNTIYF.

The rearrangement links TRBV6-5 to TRBJ1-6, with 7 bases fitting TRBD1. Looked up from germline, CDR1 is MNHEY and CDR2 is SVGAGI. This CDR3 is 13 amino acids long. The trim removed 2 bases at V and 8 bases at J, leaving 0 bases unmatched. The CDR3 nucleotides are TGTGCCAGCAGTTACGGGACAGATTCACCCCTCCACTTT. The encoded protein is CASSYGTDSPLHF.

This clonotype was picked up a small number of times. The chain couples TRBV2 to TRBJ1-1; D gene ambiguous. The germline V gene encodes CDR1 SNHLY and CDR2 FYNNEI. Trimming took off 3 bases at V and 5 bases at J, with 10 bases between the two ends. The CDR3 runs 13 residues. The CDR3 nucleotides are TGTGCCAGCAGTGAGGCTCTACAGACTGAAGCTTTCTTT. Encoded protein: CASSEALQTEAFF.

In this sample, this clonotype turned up many times. V is TRBV11-2 and J is TRBJ2-1, with D possibly TRBD2 on 5 matching bases. This CDR3 has 12 residues. V lost 2 bases to trimming and J lost 9 bases, with 8 bases between them. CDR1 is SGHAT and CDR2 is FQNNGV in the germline V gene. CDR3 protein: CASSLSTSEQFF. CDR3 DNA: TGTGCCAGCAGCTTATCAACTAGTGAGCAGTTCTTC.

The J gene is TRBJ1-2, the V gene TRBV20-1; tentatively, D is TRBD1 (5 bases). Germline V CDR1 and CDR2: DFQATT, SNEGSKA (reference sequence). The CDR3 length is 12 residues. With 6 bases removed from V and 4 bases from J, the gap between germline ends came to 12 bases. The CDR3 protein is CSAPRGVYGYTF. The CDR3 nucleotides are TGCAGTGCCCCCCGGGGGGTCTATGGCTACACCTTC.

A word on this clonotype: A read error may be the cause here, since a much bigger clone is one base away. The rearrangement joins TRBV7-6 to TRBJ2-3; 8 nucleotides line up with TRBD2. The germline V gene has CDR1 SGHVS and CDR2 FNYEAQ. This CDR3 has 16 residues. Unmatched junction bases numbered 9, after V lost 3 bases and J lost 4 bases. The CDR3, as DNA: TGTGCCAGCAGCTTTCCCCCGGGACTAGGCTCAGATACGCAGTATTTT. It codes for CASSFPPGLGSDTQYF.

The rearrangement uses TRBV2 and TRBJ2-1, with D tentatively TRBD2 (6 bases). The length of the CDR3 is 14 residues. Germline V lookup: CDR1 SNHLY, CDR2 FYNNEI. The V gene lost 2 bases and the J gene lost 7 bases, with 12 bases spanning the gap. CDR3 in DNA: TGTGCCAGCAGTGAAACGGGAGCTGGTAATGAGCAGTTCTTC. This translates into CASSETGAGNEQFF.

This clonotype appeared many times. Its ends do not fully match the called genes, so a read error is possible. This chain uses TRBV5-1 with TRBJ2-3; D remains ambiguous. The CDR3 extends over 14 amino acids. The V gene's germline CDR1 is SGHRS and CDR2 YFSETQ. The CDR3 spells CASSLGGYTDTQYF. In nucleotides, the CDR3 is TGTGCCAGCAGCTTAGGCGGTTACACAGATACGCAGTATTTT.

The sample holds many counts of this clonotype. This chain uses TRBV20-1 with TRBJ2-3; D is ambiguous. The length of the CDR3 is 13 residues. From germline, CDR1 is DFQATT and CDR2 SNEGSKA (reference sequence). Trimming cost V 5 bases and J 6 bases, with 15 bases left between them. CDR3 loop: CSAQTLSPDTQYF. The CDR3 DNA reads as TGCAGTGCTCAAACGCTAAGTCCTGATACGCAGTATTTT.